A single sample is the source of the 7 T cell receptor beta chains below, sequenced in a study of T cell responses to AZD1222 COVID-19 vaccine. Sequenced by immunoSEQ multiplex PCR; TCRdb stores in-frame clones only, minus some. The data show some 120,000 clones, over 90% seen once. The specimen comprised peripheral blood, sampled on day 0 of AZD1222 vaccination. The receptors shown here come from an adult in good health.

This sequence joins TRBV3-1 (or the pseudogene TRBV3-2) and TRBJ2-2; D tentatively reads TRBD1 or TRBD2 (6 bases each). The CDR3 spans 15 residues. Trimming removed 7 bases from V and 3 bases from J, with 15 bases in between. Germline CDR1 is LGHDT and CDR2 is YNNKEL (reference sequence). The CDR3 bases are TGTGCCAGCACCCCGGGGGCAGGGTACACCGGGGAGCTGTTTTTT. Translated, it gives CASTPGAGYTGELFF.

The rearrangement uses TRBV3-1 (or the pseudogene TRBV3-2) and TRBJ1-2; no reliable D call. Deletions cut 4 bases from V and 2 bases from J, with 20 bases between. CDR1 LGHDT and CDR2 YNNKEL come from the germline V gene (reference sequence). The CDR3 contains 17 residues. CDR3 nucleotide sequence: TGTGCCAGCAGCCGTGGAGAAGTCAGTTTCCCCAACTATGGCTACACCTTC. Protein: CASSRGEVSFPNYGYTF.

The chain has TRBV5-1 and TRBJ2-1; 12 bases are a match to TRBD2. The V gene end was trimmed by 7 bases and the J gene end by 3 bases; junction bases not matched to a gene: 5. CDR3 size: 15 residues. Germline loops: CDR1 SGHRS, CDR2 YFSETQ. The CDR3 region is CASRLAGDDYNEQFF. CDR3 sequence (DNA): TGCGCCAGCCGACTAGCGGGGGATGACTACAATGAGCAGTTCTTC.

The rearrangement uses TRBV9 and TRBJ1-2; 10 positions match TRBD1. The V gene end was trimmed by 0 bases and the J gene end by 4 bases; junction bases not matched to a gene: 9. Looked up from germline, CDR1 is SGDLS and CDR2 is YYNGEE. This CDR3 is 17 amino acids long. CDR3 DNA sequence: TGTGCCAGCAGCGTAGTAAGGGACAGGGGCGTGGGCTATGGCTACACCTTC. Residues: CASSVVRDRGVGYGYTF. Full variable domain (rest looked up from reference TRBV9 and TRBJ1-2): DSGVTQTPKHLITATGQRVTLRCSPRSGDLSVYWYQQSLDQGLQFLIQYYNGEERAKGNILERFSAQQFPDLHSELNLSSLELGDSALYFCASSVVRDRGVGYGYTFGSGTRLTVV.

J is TRBJ2-1 and V is TRBV13; D may be TRBD2 (5 bases). The germline CDR1 and CDR2 sequences are PRHDT and FYEKMQ (reference sequence). V gave up 5 bases and J gave up 5 bases, with 13 bases separating them. This CDR3 contains 14 residues. CDR3 bases: TGTGCCAGCAGCCCAACCGGACTGCACAATGAGCAGTTCTTC. This gives the protein CASSPTGLHNEQFF.

The genes are TRBV10-3 and TRBJ2-6; no definite D call. This CDR3 spans 14 amino acids. The V end was cut by 6 bases, the J end by 1 base, with 7 bases between. Germline CDR1 ENHRY, CDR2 SYGVKD. The DNA of the CDR3 is TGTGCCATCAGCTCGCAGTCTGGGGCCAACGTCCTGACTTTC. The encoded protein is CAISSQSGANVLTF.

The chain has TRBV18 and TRBJ2-7, with a possible D match to TRBD2 (5 bases). The CDR3 has 13 residues. Germline assignment: CDR1 KGHSH and CDR2 LQKENI. The ends were cut back, 0 bases at V and 4 bases at J, with 7 bases in the middle. The CDR3 loop reads CASSPPEVYEQYF. CDR3 DNA: TGTGCCAGCTCACCACCGGAGGTATACGAGCAGTACTTC.